This TCR beta chain derives from a study of T cell responses to AZD1222 COVID-19 vaccine. About the research overall: Second-dose intervals near 4 or 12 weeks were combined.

Assay used: immunoSEQ multiplex PCR; TCRdb lists only in-frame clones, some missing. Among about 85,000 clones listed, roughly nine tenths were seen once. Turning to this clone: Its target is not known.

The V segment lost 8 bases and the J segment 0 bases; nucleotides outside the gene matches: 3. The germline V gene encodes CDR1 MNHEY and CDR2 SVGAGI. The CDR3 sequence is 15 residues long. Overall study results and limits: Of spike-specific TCRs, nearly half reportedly target regions left unmutated in variants.

The chain joins TRBV6-5 to TRBJ2-2; 10 nucleotides align to TRBD2. The sample consisted of peripheral blood, taken on day 0 of AZD1222 vaccination. The sequence was collected from an adult in good health. The CDR3, as DNA: TGTGCCAGCCGACTAGCGGGTACGAACACCGGGGAGCTGTTTTTT. It codes for CASRLAGTNTGELFF.